Shown below are 29 T cell receptor beta chains from a single sample sequenced in a study of CD8+CD57+ T cells in acquired aplastic anemia. The study profiled TCR beta VDJ and CDR3 using genomic DNA as template. TCRdb fed the reads into MiXCR, producing one record per CDR3 protein. Of under 200,000 distinct CDR3 sequences listed, 64% are singletons. The sequenced material came from sorted CD4+, CD8+, or CD8+CD57+ T cells (not recorded which) from PBMCs. The origin of the receptors is a human donor with severe aplastic anemia or a healthy control (not recorded which).

The chain uses TRBV25-1 and TRBJ2-7; D remains unclear. V shed 6 bases and J shed 2 bases, with 11 bases lying between them. Germline V gene sequence: CDR1 MGHDK, CDR2 SYGVNS. The CDR3 extends over 13 amino acids. The CDR3 DNA follows: TGTGCCAGCAGGCGTGGGGTCGCCTACGAGCAGTACTTC. Amino acids: CASRRGVAYEQYF.

The chain combines TRBV9 with TRBJ1-2, with D possibly being TRBD1 (5 bases). Per the germline V gene, CDR1 is SGDLS and CDR2 is YYNGEE. The CDR3 totals 15 residues. Trimming shortened V by 2 bases and J by 4 bases, and 15 bases separated the two germline ends. The CDR3 nucleotides are TGTGCCAGCAGCGTTAATGGGGGTTTCCTCTATGGCTACACCTTC. Protein: CASSVNGGFLYGYTF.

This chain uses TRBV7-9 with TRBJ2-2; D assignment may be TRBD1 or TRBD2 (6 bases each). CDR3 size: 14 residues. Per the germline V gene, CDR1 is SEHNR and CDR2 is FQNEAQ (reference sequence). The germline V and J ends were trimmed by 4 bases and 4 bases, with 10 bases remaining between them. The DNA of the CDR3 is TGTGCCAGCAGCTGGGGGGCAAGCACCGGGGAGCTGTTTTTT. This gives the protein CASSWGASTGELFF.

This clonotype showed up many times. This chain uses TRBV5-6 with TRBJ1-1; 7 bases agree with TRBD1. The V segment lost 0 bases and the J segment 6 bases; nucleotides outside the gene matches: 11. The germline CDR1 and CDR2 sequences are SGHDT and YYEEEE. The CDR3 covers 16 residues. The CDR3 loop is CASSLGEAGGISEAFF. CDR3 bases: TGTGCCAGCAGCTTGGGGGAGGCAGGGGGGATATCTGAAGCTTTCTTT.

The J gene is TRBJ1-5, the V gene TRBV4-1; unclear D gene. Between the trimmed V and J ends, which lost 1 base and 8 bases, there was a span of 6 bases. The length of the CDR3 is 12 residues. Per germline, CDR1 MGHRA and CDR2 YSYEKL. The CDR3 nucleotides read TGCGCCAGCAGCCAAGTAAATGAGCCCCAGCATTTT. Residues: CASSQVNEPQHF.

The V gene is TRBV7-6, the J gene TRBJ2-7; TRBD2 matches at 7 bases. Looked up from germline, CDR1 is SGHVS and CDR2 is FNYEAQ. The CDR3 is 15 residues long. J gave up 2 bases and V 0 bases, and 4 bases lay outside the gene matches. The CDR3 DNA sequence: TGTGCCAGCAGCTTAGCAGGCGGGGGTCCCTACGAGCAGTACTTC. Its protein product is CASSLAGGGPYEQYF.

There are many counts of this clonotype. J is TRBJ2-5 and V is TRBV3-1; possible D gene TRBD2, 6 bases. Deletions cut 7 bases from V and 5 bases from J, with 17 bases between. Per the germline V gene, CDR1 is LGHDT and CDR2 is YNNKEL (reference sequence). The CDR3 is made up of 14 amino acids. The CDR3 spells CASKPEASVETQYF. CDR3 coding DNA: TGTGCCAGCAAGCCAGAGGCTAGCGTGGAGACCCAGTACTTC.

This clonotype was counted ten times or more. The rearrangement uses TRBV20-1 and TRBJ1-6; D gene unclear. The CDR3 contains 13 residues. Between the trimmed V and J ends, which lost 1 base and 10 bases, there was a span of 11 bases. Looked up from germline, CDR1 is DFQATT and CDR2 is SNEGSKA (reference sequence). The CDR3 is CSARVTKLSPLHF. The CDR3 nucleotides read TGCAGTGCTAGAGTAACAAAACTCTCACCCCTCCACTTT.

The chain employs TRBV29-1 and TRBJ2-7, with D possibly being TRBD1 (6 bases). Trimming removed 3 bases at V and 0 bases at J, with 15 bases between. The CDR3 is 15 amino acids. Per the germline V gene, CDR1 is SQVTM and CDR2 is ANQGSEA. CDR3 amino acids: CSVEYGRGLSYEQYF. CDR3 nucleotide sequence: TGCAGCGTTGAGTACGGCAGGGGCCTCTCCTACGAGCAGTACTTC.

This chain joins TRBV15 and TRBJ1-5; 7 bases are a match to TRBD1. The CDR3 is 14 amino acids. The V gene end was trimmed by 6 bases and the J gene end by 3 bases; junction bases not matched to a gene: 5. The V gene's germline CDR1 is LNHNV and CDR2 YYDKDF (reference sequence). The CDR3 reads CATSYDRDNQPQHF. CDR3 nucleotide sequence: TGTGCCACCAGTTACGACAGGGACAATCAGCCCCAGCATTTT.

Worth noting for this clonotype: A much bigger clone sits one base away, suggesting this may be a read error. This chain uses TRBV7-9 with TRBJ1-1, with D maybe TRBD1 (5 bases). CDR3 length equals 15 residues. Per the germline V gene, CDR1 is SEHNR and CDR2 is FQNEAQ (reference sequence). CDR3: CASSLAGGLGTEALF. In DNA, the CDR3 is TGCGCCAGCAGCCTCGCCGGGGGGTTGGGAACTGAAGCTCTCTTT.

V usage is TRBV11-1 and J usage is TRBJ2-3, with D perhaps TRBD2 (6 bases). The germline V and J ends were trimmed by 0 bases and 6 bases, with 10 bases remaining between them. Germline-derived CDR1 and CDR2 are SGHAT and FQDESV (reference sequence). CDR3 length equals 14 residues. In nucleotides, the CDR3 is TGTGCCAGCAGCTTAGCGTCCCGGGAGGATACGCAGTATTTT. It codes for CASSLASREDTQYF.

J is TRBJ1-3 and V is TRBV20-1; D not certain. The CDR3 loop spans 16 amino acids. Trimming removed 5 bases from V and 0 bases from J, with 17 bases in between. Per germline, CDR1 DFQATT and CDR2 SNEGSKA (reference sequence). CDR3 DNA: TGCAGTGCTCCCGAATTGGCCGGCAACTCTGGAAACACCATATATTTT. This gives the protein CSAPELAGNSGNTIYF.

This chain connects TRBV2 to TRBJ1-2; D perhaps matches TRBD1 (6 bases). This CDR3 has 13 residues. The germline CDR1 and CDR2 sequences are SNHLY and FYNNEI. Deletions cut 3 bases from V and 7 bases from J, with 12 bases between. CDR3: CASSDWGGVGYTF. The CDR3 bases are TGTGCCAGCAGTGATTGGGGGGGCGTTGGCTACACCTTC.

This clonotype was picked up a small number of times. This chain's CDR3 is CASSESSIAYNEQFF. The CDR3 DNA sequence: TGTGCCAGCAGTGAATCGTCAATAGCCTACAATGAGCAGTTCTTC. The chain carries TRBV25-1 and TRBJ2-1; D is ambiguous. Germline CDR1 reads MGHDK; CDR2 reads SYGVNS. The CDR3 runs to 15 residues. V lost 1 base to trimming and J lost 2 bases, with 9 bases between them.

The gene calls are TRBV7-6 and TRBJ1-4; D might be TRBD1 (5 bases). This CDR3 region has 16 residues. Trimming cost V 1 base and J 4 bases, with 13 bases left between them. The germline V gene encodes CDR1 SGHVS and CDR2 FNYEAQ. CDR3 region: CASSLGSGIVNEKLFF. The CDR3 DNA reads as TGTGCCAGCAGCTTAGGCTCAGGGATAGTTAATGAAAAACTGTTTTTT. Full variable domain (rest looked up from reference TRBV7-6 and TRBJ1-4): GAGVSQSPRYKVTKRGQDVALRCDPISGHVSLYWYRQALGQGPEFLTYFNYEAQQDKSGLPNDRFSAERPEGSISTLTIQRTEQRDSAMYRCASSLGSGIVNEKLFFGSGTQLSVL.

The chain combines TRBV10-3 with TRBJ2-5, with 13 bases lining up with TRBD2. CDR3 length equals 15 residues. Germline V gene data show CDR1 as ENHRY and CDR2 as SYGVKD. Trimming took 10 bases from V and 6 from J; bases not matched to a gene: 11. The CDR3 DNA follows: TGTGCCACCAAGACCGGGACTAGCGGGGTGAAGACCCAGTACTTC. Amino acids: CATKTGTSGVKTQYF.

Of note for this clonotype: The final CDR3 position lacks the conserved phenylalanine or tryptophan, pointing to a likely read error. The DNA is left out, because the CDR3 cannot be placed on it with certainty; the CDR3 is given as TCRdb lists it. The V gene is TRBV7-9, the J gene TRBJ2-2. The CDR3 is 9 residues long, ends included. CDR1 is SEHNR, CDR2 FQNEAQ, per germline (reference sequence). The CDR3 is CASTYLSNY.

The V gene is TRBV14, the J gene TRBJ1-3, with unresolved D. This CDR3 spans 14 amino acids. CDR1 is SGHDN, CDR2 FVKESK, per germline. V was trimmed by 1 base and J by 4 bases, leaving 8 bases between them. The CDR3 region has the DNA TGTGCCAGCAGCCAAGTACTAGGCGGAAACACCATATATTTT. Translating gives CASSQVLGGNTIYF.

This clonotype came up once. The chain uses TRBV7-9 and TRBJ1-2; 10 bases line up with TRBD1. The germline V gene encodes CDR1 SEHNR and CDR2 FQNEAQ (reference sequence). The CDR3 totals 15 residues. V shed 5 bases and J 8 bases; nucleotides not matched to a gene: 11. The CDR3 loop is CASSLGTGETEGYTF. The CDR3, as DNA: TGTGCCAGCAGCCTCGGGACAGGGGAGACGGAGGGCTACACCTTC.

This sequence joins TRBV7-9 and TRBJ1-6, with 7 bases aligning to TRBD1. Losses at the gene ends were 4 bases for V and 10 bases for J; bases not matched to a gene: 7. CDR3 size: 14 residues. Germline V gene data show CDR1 as SEHNR and CDR2 as FQNEAQ (reference sequence). This CDR3 is CASSWGTEHSPLHF. CDR3 coding DNA: TGTGCCAGCAGCTGGGGGACAGAACACTCACCCCTCCACTTT.

This clonotype came up a few times. The chain employs TRBV20-1 and TRBJ1-6, with D possibly TRBD1 on 6 matching bases. The CDR3 covers 13 residues. V was pared by 4 bases and J by 8 bases, with 12 bases between. The V gene's germline CDR1 is DFQATT and CDR2 SNEGSKA (reference sequence). The CDR3 is CSAMGASHSPLHF. CDR3 DNA sequence: TGCAGTGCTATGGGGGCATCTCATTCACCCCTCCACTTT.

This clonotype was found once. J is TRBJ2-7 and V is TRBV6-6, with TRBD2 identical over 8 bases. Germline trimming cut 4 bases from V and 7 bases from J; bases unmatched to any gene: 18. Per germline, CDR1 MNHNY and CDR2 SVGAGI (reference sequence). CDR3 size: 17 residues. This CDR3 reads CASSSHVTSGGAREQYF. The CDR3 DNA follows: TGTGCCAGCAGTTCCCACGTTACTAGCGGAGGGGCCAGGGAGCAGTACTTC.

Details on this clonotype: Here the CDR3 omits its conserved ending phenylalanine or tryptophan, so a read error is the likely source. This chain links TRBV7-9 with TRBJ2-2, with a possible D match to TRBD2 (6 bases). Trimming took off 5 bases at V and 7 bases at J, with 17 bases between the two ends. The germline V gene has CDR1 SEHNR and CDR2 FQNEAQ (reference sequence). CDR3 size: 15 residues. Here the CDR3 DNA reads TGTGCCAGCAGCCGGGACTCCCCACCGTTCGGGGAGCTGTTTTGT. Residues: CASSRDSPPFGELFC.

The table lists this clonotype with many counts. The chain couples TRBV24-1 to TRBJ2-1; D gene unclear. V was clipped by 4 bases and J by 8 bases, with 8 bases between them. The CDR3 extends over 12 amino acids. Per the germline V gene, CDR1 is KGHDR and CDR2 is SFDVKD. CDR3 DNA: TGTGCCACCAGTGAAATAGGCGATGAGCAGTTCTTC. It is translated as CATSEIGDEQFF.

This CDR3 reads CASSLTGGGNTEAFF. The CDR3 DNA sequence: TGTGCCAGCAGTCTAACAGGGGGCGGGAACACTGAAGCTTTCTTT. The chain is built from TRBV6-1 and TRBJ1-1; 9 nucleotides line up with TRBD1. From germline, CDR1 is MNHNS and CDR2 SASEGT. The CDR3 loop spans 15 amino acids. Trimming at V came to 5 bases and at J to 1 base, leaving 5 bases not matched to a gene.

In its sample, this clonotype was seen a few times. The chain couples TRBV29-1 to TRBJ2-1; unclear D gene. Deletions cut 4 bases from V and 15 bases from J, with 10 bases between. Germline CDR1 SQVTM, CDR2 ANQGSEA. The CDR3 has 9 amino acids. In DNA form, the CDR3 reads TGCAGCGTTGCCCACTGGCCGTTCTTC. This gives the protein CSVAHWPFF.

The chain recombines TRBV4-3 with TRBJ2-1; D perhaps matches TRBD1 (5 bases). V lost 0 bases and J lost 2, with 8 bases in between. Germline-derived CDR1 and CDR2 are LGHNA and YSLEER. The CDR3 covers 15 residues. The DNA for the CDR3 is TGCGCCAGCAGCCAAGACCGGACACCCTACAATGAGCAGTTCTTC. Protein product: CASSQDRTPYNEQFF.

This chain joins TRBV25-1 and TRBJ2-2, with 9 bases matching TRBD1. With V trimmed by 4 bases and J by 6 bases, 9 bases remained unmatched. This CDR3 region has 16 residues. Germline V CDR1 and CDR2: MGHDK, SYGVNS. The CDR3 DNA sequence: TGTGCCAGCAGTGTACGGGGACAGGGTCAATCCGGGGAGCTGTTTTTT. Translated, it gives CASSVRGQGQSGELFF.